This TCR beta chain was recorded in a study of blood T cell repertoires in COVID-19. Using immunoSEQ multiplex PCR, the repertoire was profiled, and TCRdb retains in-frame clones only, with some absent. The sample has 300,000 to 450,000 clones; about 89% are singletons. The CDR3 contains 15 residues. CDR1 is GTSNPN and CDR2 is SVGIG in the germline V gene (reference sequence). The V end lost 5 bases, the J end lost 7 bases, and 20 bases lay between the germline ends. V usage is TRBV30 and J usage is TRBJ1-4; D gene unclear. Sequenced material: PBMCs or T cells enriched from blood (not recorded which). This sequence originates from a man aged 25-45 years who had recovered from COVID-19. CDR3 protein: CAWASGGVGVEKLFF. CDR3 in DNA: TGTGCCTGGGCTTCGGGCGGGGTAGGAGTTGAAAAACTGTTTTTT.